This section outlines one T cell receptor beta chain sequence together with its context. As yet, its antigen is unknown. These data come from a study of graft-versus-host responses after intestinal transplantation. Study background: Recipients across the board were started on anti-thymocyte globulin induction, then kept on tacrolimus and steroids for approximately three years. Whole-study findings and limits: Recipient marrow harbored GvH clones, some of which surfaced first in ileum or blood. Among circulating GvH clones, peak levels were associated with early post-transplant declines in HvG clones.

The V gene lost 2 bases and the J gene lost 9 bases, with 17 bases spanning the gap. Germline CDR1 reads MNHNS; CDR2 reads SASEGT. The CDR3 runs 15 residues. Produced via immunoSEQ multiplex PCR; TCRdb's table is partial and in-frame only. The sample includes approximately 130,000 clones, approximately 94% of them seen just once. The chain links TRBV6-1 to TRBJ1-5; D gene ambiguous. The sample in question was unstimulated CD4+ T cells sorted from spleen or lymph node cells, obtained before intestinal transplant. This TCR came from a human donor who received an intestinal transplant. Here the CDR3 DNA reads TGTGCCAGCAGTGAATCGGGTCAGCCAAGGCGGCCCCAGCATTTT. Amino acid sequence: CASSESGQPRRPQHF.